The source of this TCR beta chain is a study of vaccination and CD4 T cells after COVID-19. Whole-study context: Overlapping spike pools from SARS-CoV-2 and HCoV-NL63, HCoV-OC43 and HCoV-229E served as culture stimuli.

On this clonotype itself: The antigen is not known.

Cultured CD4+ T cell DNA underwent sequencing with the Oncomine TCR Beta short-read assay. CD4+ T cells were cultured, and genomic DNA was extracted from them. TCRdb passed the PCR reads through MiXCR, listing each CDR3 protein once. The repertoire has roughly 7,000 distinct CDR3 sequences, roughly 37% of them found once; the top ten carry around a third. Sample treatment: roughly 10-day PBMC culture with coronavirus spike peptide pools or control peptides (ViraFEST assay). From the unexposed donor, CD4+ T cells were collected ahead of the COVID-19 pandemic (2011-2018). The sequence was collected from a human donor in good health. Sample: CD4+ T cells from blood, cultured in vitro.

CDR3 nucleotides: TGTGCCAGCAGCCCCCTAAGGGGGATGGGGACCCAGTACTTC. Encoded protein: CASSPLRGMGTQYF. The chain carries TRBV11-2 and TRBJ2-5; weak D call: TRBD1 (6 bases). Germline CDR1 is SGHAT and CDR2 is FQNNGV. V was shortened by 5 bases and J by 7 bases, with 17 bases between the two germline ends. The CDR3 has 14 amino acids.